The clone carrying this T cell receptor beta chain has only one observation. What it binds is unknown. Sequenced by immunoSEQ multiplex PCR; TCRdb stores in-frame clones only, minus some. The data hold some 900 clones, with around nine tenths observed a single time. V lost 6 bases to trimming and J lost 0 bases, with 15 bases between them. The CDR3 spans 15 residues. CDR1 and CDR2 from the germline V gene are SNHLY and FYNNEI. The data were taken from a study of T cell repertoires in ileal Crohn's disease. Whole-study findings and limits: Endoscopic recurrence occurred in every patient whose clonality exceeded 26.8%. Active smokers at surgery had more clonal expansions than non-smokers.

The TCR sequence derives from an adult with Crohn's disease. The material sequenced was ileal tissue. The rearrangement joins TRBV2 to TRBJ2-7; TRBD2 is a possible D gene (6 bases). This chain's CDR3 is CASRTLAFLSYEQYF. The DNA for the CDR3 is TGTGCCAGCAGAACTCTAGCGTTCCTCTCCTACGAGCAGTACTTC. Complete variable domain (other parts from reference TRBV2 and TRBJ2-7): EPEVTQTPSHQVTQMGQEVILRCVPISNHLYFYWYRQILGQKVEFLVSFYNNEISEKSEIFDDQFSVERPDGSNFTLKIRSTKLEDSAMYFCASRTLAFLSYEQYFGPGTRLTVT.